Described below is a single T cell receptor beta chain sequence and its context. This entry belongs to a study of blood T cell repertoires in COVID-19. About the study: The United States, Italy and Spain supplied acute and convalescent COVID-19 samples. PBMCs, B-cell-depleted T cells, or T cells provided the cDNA or gDNA that made up the material.

This CDR3 has 15 residues. Germline lookup yields CDR1 LNHDA and CDR2 SQIVND (reference sequence). V was shortened by 1 base and J by 8 bases, with 12 bases between the two germline ends. In the source study's methods: Amplified reference gene primers provided the basis for estimating nucleated cell counts. Sequencing used immunoSEQ multiplex PCR; TCRdb keeps in-frame clones, though not all of them. That table supplies the V and J calls and clone size; D and trimming were determined from the DNA. The data show over 20,000 clones, around 81% seen once. The receptor's source is a man aged 65 to 85 with acute or convalescent COVID-19. V is TRBV19 and J is TRBJ1-6, with unresolved D. Sequencing input: peripheral blood. CDR3: CASSIGPGLDSPLHF. The CDR3 DNA is TGTGCCAGTAGTATAGGGCCGGGTCTGGATTCACCCCTCCACTTT.